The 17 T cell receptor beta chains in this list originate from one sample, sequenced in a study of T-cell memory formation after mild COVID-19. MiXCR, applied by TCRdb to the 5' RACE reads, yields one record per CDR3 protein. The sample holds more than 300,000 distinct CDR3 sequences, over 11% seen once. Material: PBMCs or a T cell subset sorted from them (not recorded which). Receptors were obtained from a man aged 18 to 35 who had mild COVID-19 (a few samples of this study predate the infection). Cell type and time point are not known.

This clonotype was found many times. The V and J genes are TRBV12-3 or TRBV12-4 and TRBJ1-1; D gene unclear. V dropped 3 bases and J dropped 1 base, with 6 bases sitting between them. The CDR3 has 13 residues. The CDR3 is CASSFAGNTEAFF. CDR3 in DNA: TGTGCCAGCAGTTTTGCGGGGAACACTGAAGCTTTCTTT.

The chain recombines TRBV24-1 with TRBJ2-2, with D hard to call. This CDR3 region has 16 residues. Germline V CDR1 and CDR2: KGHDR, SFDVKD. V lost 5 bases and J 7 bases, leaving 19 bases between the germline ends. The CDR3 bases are TGTGCCACCAGTGTCCAGACCGCCCCGATCGGCGGGGAGCTGTTTTTT. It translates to CATSVQTAPIGGELFF.

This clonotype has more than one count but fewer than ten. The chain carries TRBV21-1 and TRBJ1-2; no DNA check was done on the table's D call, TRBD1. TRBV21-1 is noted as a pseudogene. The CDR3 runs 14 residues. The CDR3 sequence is CDTQLRGFNYGYTF. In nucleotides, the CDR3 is TGTGATACCCAACTTCGGGGGTTTAACTATGGCTACACCTTC.

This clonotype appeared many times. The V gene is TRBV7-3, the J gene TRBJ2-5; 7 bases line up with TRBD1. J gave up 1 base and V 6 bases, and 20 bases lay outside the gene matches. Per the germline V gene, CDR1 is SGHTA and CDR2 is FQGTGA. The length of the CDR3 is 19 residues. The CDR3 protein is CASSPTGAGGQLGQETQYF. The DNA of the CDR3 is TGTGCCAGCAGTCCAACTGGCGCAGGGGGTCAGCTAGGCCAAGAGACCCAGTACTTC.

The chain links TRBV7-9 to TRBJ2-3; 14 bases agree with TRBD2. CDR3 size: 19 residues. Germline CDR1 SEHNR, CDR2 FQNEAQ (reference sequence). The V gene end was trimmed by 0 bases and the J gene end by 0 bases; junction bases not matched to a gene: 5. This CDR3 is CASSLATGLAGGSTDTQYF. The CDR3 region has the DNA TGTGCCAGCAGCTTAGCGACCGGACTAGCGGGGGGCAGCACAGATACGCAGTATTTT.

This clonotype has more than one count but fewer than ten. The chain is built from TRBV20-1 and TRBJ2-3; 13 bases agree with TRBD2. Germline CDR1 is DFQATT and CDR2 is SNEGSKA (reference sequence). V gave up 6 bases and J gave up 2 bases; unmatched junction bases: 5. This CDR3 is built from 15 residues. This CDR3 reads CSATGTSGDTDTQYF. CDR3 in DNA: TGCAGTGCGACGGGGACTAGCGGGGACACAGATACGCAGTATTTT.

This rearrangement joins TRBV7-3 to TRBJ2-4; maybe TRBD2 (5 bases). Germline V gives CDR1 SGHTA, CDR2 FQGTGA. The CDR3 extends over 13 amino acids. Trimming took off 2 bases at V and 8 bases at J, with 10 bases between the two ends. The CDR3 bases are TGTGCCAGCAGCTTAGGAGGCTCGGACATTCAGTACTTC. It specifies CASSLGGSDIQYF.

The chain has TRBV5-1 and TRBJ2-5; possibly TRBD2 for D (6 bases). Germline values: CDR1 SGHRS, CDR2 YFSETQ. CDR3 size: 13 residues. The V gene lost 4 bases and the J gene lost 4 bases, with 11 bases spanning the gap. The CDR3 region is CASSPSGGETQYF. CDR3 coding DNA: TGCGCCAGCAGCCCGTCCGGGGGAGAGACCCAGTACTTC.

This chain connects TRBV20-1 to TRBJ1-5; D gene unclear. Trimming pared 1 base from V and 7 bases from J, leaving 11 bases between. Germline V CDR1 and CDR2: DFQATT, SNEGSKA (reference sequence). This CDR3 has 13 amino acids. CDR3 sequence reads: CSARGGPKQPQHF. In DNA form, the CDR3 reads TGCAGTGCTAGAGGGGGTCCGAAGCAGCCCCAGCATTTT.

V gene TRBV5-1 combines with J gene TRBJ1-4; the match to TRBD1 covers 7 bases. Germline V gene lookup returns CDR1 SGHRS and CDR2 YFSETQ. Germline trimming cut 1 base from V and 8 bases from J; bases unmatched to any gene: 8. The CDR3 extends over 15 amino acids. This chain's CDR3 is CASSLLGQPIEKLFF. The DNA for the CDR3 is TGCGCCAGCAGCTTGTTGGGACAGCCTATAGAAAAACTGTTTTTT.

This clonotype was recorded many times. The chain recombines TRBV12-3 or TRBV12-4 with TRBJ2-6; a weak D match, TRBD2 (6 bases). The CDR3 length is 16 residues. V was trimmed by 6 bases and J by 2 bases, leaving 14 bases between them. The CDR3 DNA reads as TGTGCCAGCAGCCCCAGACTAGTAGCTGGGGCCAACGTCCTGACTTTC. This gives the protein CASSPRLVAGANVLTF.

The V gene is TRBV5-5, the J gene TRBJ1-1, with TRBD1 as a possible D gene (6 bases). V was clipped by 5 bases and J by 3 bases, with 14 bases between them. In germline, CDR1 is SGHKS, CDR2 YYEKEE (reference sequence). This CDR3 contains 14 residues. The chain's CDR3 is CASSSRGRHTEAFF. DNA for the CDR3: TGTGCCAGCAGTTCAAGGGGGAGGCACACTGAAGCTTTCTTT.

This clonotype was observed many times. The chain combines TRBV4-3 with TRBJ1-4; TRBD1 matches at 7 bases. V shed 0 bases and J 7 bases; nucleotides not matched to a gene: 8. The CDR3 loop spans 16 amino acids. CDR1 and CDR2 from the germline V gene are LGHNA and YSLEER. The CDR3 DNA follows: TGCGCCAGCAGCCAAGATCAAAAGGGGGCGAGTGAAAAACTGTTTTTT. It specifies CASSQDQKGASEKLFF.

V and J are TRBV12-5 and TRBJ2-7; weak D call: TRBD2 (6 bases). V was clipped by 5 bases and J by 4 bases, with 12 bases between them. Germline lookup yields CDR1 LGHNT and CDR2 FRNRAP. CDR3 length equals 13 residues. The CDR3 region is CASGPLGRYEQYF. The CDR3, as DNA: TGTGCTAGTGGTCCTCTGGGGAGGTACGAGCAGTACTTC.

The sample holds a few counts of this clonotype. The CDR3 sequence: CASSSQGAGAKNIQYF. As DNA, the CDR3 is TGTGCCAGCAGCTCGCAGGGGGCTGGAGCCAAAAACATTCAGTACTTC. This rearrangement joins TRBV7-9 to TRBJ2-4; 8 bases line up with TRBD1. V dropped 4 bases and J dropped 0; count of bases not matched to a gene: 5. CDR1 is SEHNR, CDR2 FQNEAQ, per germline (reference sequence). The CDR3 is 16 amino acids.

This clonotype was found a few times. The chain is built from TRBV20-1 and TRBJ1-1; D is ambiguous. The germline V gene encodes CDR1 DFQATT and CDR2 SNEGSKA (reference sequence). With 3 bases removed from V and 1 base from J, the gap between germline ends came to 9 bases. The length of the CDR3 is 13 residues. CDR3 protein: CSARGKGNTEAFF. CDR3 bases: TGCAGTGCTAGGGGAAAGGGGAACACTGAAGCTTTCTTT.

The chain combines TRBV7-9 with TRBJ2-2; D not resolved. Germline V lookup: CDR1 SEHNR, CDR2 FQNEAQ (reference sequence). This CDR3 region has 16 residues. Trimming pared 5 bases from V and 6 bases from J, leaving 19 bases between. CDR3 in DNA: TGTGCCAGCAGCCCCTTGCCCGGCGATAACGCCGGGGAGCTGTTTTTT. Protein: CASSPLPGDNAGELFF.